This TCR beta chain was identified in a study of T cell responses to AZD1222 COVID-19 vaccine. About this clone: Its cognate antigen is unknown. The junction departs from germline at one end; a sequencing error may be responsible.

This CDR3 is built from 15 residues. Per germline, CDR1 SSHAT and CDR2 FNYEAQ (reference sequence). The study, taken as a whole, reports: Epitopes outside B.1.351 and B.1.1.7 mutated regions reportedly drew nearly half of spike TCRs. Only 6 or 7 AZD1222 recipients tested seropositive at baseline.

Libraries were prepared by immunoSEQ multiplex PCR; TCRdb keeps only in-frame clonotypes and omits some of them. Found here are 150,000 to 200,000 clones, 70% to 90% of them singletons; the top ten hold 0.4% to 0.5%. The sequence was collected from an adult in good health. Sequencing used peripheral blood, obtained on day 0 of AZD1222 vaccination. The chain has TRBV7-7 and TRBJ2-1, with 11 bases that match TRBD2. The CDR3: CASSLAGGAYNEQFF. CDR3 coding DNA: TGTGCTAGCAGCTTAGCGGGGGGGGCCTACAATGAGCAGTTCTTC.